The entry below describes one T cell receptor beta chain. Antigen unknown. V lost 5 bases, J lost 4 bases, and 9 bases stayed unmatched. The CDR3 runs 16 residues. The V gene's germline CDR1 is MGHRA and CDR2 YSYEKL. These data originate in a study of early stage breast cancer tumors. Study summary: Under 10 ER+/PR+/HER2- tumors were invasive ductal; four were invasive lobular.

Assay used: immunoSEQ multiplex PCR; TCRdb lists only in-frame clones, some missing. The sample consists of under 14,000 clones, about four fifths of them appearing once. Findings and caveats of the study: Compared with adjacent normal breast, tumors showed 2 to 2.5-fold denser, more clonal T cells.

About 17-55 mg of tumor tissue was diced per sample. The rearrangement joins TRBV4-1 to TRBJ2-1; the match to TRBD2 covers 9 bases. The sequenced sample consisted of breast tumor tissue. The TCR sequence derives from a person aged 70 to 79 with breast cancer. The CDR3 nucleotides are TGCGCCAGCAGCAGATTAACTAGCGGGTTGTACAATGAGCAGTTCTTC. Translation: CASSRLTSGLYNEQFF.